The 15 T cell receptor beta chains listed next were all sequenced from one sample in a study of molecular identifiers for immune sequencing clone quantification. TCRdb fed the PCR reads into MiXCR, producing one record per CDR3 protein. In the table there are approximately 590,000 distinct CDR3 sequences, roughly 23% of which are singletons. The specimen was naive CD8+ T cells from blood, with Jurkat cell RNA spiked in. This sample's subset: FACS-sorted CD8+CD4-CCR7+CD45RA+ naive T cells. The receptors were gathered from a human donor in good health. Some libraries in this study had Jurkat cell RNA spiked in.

The CDR3 DNA reads as TGTGCTACCGACCCGGGGGAGACCCAGTACTTC. It yields the protein CATDPGETQYF. The chain recombines TRBV7-8 with TRBJ2-5; maybe TRBD2 (5 bases). The CDR3 is 11 residues long. Germline V gives CDR1 SGHVS, CDR2 FQNEAQ.

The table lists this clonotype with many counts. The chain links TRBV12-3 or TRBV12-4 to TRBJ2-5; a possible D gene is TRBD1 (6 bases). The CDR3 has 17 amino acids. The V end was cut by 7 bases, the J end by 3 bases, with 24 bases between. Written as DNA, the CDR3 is TGTGCCAGCACTCCCCATCCCCCCGGGACACCAAAAGAGACCCAGTACTTC. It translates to CASTPHPPGTPKETQYF.

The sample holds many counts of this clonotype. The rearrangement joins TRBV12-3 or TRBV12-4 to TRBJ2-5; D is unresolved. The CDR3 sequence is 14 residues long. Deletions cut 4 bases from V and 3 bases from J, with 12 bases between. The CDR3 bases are TGTGCCAGCAGTTCTGGGTTCGGCAAAGAGACCCAGTACTTC. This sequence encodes CASSSGFGKETQYF.

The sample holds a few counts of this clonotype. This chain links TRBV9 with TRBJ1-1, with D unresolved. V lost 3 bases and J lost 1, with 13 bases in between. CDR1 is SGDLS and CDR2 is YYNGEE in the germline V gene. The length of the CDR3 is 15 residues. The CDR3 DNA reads TGTGCCAGCAGCGCGTGGGCCGCGGGGAACACTGAAGCTTTCTTT. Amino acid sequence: CASSAWAAGNTEAFF.

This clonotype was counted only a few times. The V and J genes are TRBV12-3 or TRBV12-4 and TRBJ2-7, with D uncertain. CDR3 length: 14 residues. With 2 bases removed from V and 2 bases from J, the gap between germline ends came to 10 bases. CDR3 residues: CASSLSLEAYEQYF. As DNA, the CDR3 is TGTGCCAGCAGTTTATCCCTAGAAGCCTACGAGCAGTACTTC.

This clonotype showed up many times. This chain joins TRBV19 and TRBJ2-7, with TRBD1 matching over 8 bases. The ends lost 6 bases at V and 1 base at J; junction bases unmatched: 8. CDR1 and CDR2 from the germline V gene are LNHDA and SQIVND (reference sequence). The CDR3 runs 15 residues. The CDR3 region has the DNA TGTGCCAGTAGCCCAGGACAGGGTAATTCCTACGAGCAGTACTTC. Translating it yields CASSPGQGNSYEQYF.

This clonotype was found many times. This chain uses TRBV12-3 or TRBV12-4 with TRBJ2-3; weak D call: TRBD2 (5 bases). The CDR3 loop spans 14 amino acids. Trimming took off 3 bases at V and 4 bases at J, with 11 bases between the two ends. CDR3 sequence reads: CASSLVPGADTQYF. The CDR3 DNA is TGTGCCAGCAGTTTGGTCCCCGGGGCAGATACGCAGTATTTT.

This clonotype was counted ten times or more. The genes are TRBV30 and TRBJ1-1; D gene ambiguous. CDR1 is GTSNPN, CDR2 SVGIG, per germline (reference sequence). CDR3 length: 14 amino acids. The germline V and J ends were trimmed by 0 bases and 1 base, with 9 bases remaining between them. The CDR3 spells CAWSVINKNTEAFF. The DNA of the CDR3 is TGTGCCTGGAGTGTAATAAACAAGAACACTGAAGCTTTCTTT.

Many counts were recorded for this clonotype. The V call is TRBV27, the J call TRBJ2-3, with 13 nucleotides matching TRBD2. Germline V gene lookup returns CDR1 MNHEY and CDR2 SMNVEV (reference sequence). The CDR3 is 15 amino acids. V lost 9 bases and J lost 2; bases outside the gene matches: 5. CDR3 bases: TGTGCCAGTGGACTAGCGGGAGCCTACACAGATACGCAGTATTTT. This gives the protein CASGLAGAYTDTQYF.

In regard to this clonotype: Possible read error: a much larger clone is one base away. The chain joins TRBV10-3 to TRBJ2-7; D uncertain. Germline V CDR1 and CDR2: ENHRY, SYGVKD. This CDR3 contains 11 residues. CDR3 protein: CAIGSADEEYF. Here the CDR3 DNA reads TGTGCCATCGGGTCGGCGGACGAGGAGTACTTC.

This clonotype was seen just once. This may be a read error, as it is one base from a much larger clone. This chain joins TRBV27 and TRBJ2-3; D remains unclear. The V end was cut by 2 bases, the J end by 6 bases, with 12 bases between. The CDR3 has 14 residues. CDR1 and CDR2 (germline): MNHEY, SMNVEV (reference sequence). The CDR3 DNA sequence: TGTGCCAGCAGTTTAATGGGCTTCAGGGATACGCAGTATTTT. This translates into CASSLMGFRDTQYF.

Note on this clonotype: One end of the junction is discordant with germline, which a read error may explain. In DNA form, the CDR3 reads TGTGTCAGCAGTCCCACGGGAGTCAACACTGAAGTTTTCTTT. It is translated as CVSSPTGVNTEVFF. The chain links TRBV27 to TRBJ1-1, with D unresolved. CDR3 length equals 14 residues. Germline V gene sequence: CDR1 MNHEY, CDR2 SMNVEV (reference sequence).

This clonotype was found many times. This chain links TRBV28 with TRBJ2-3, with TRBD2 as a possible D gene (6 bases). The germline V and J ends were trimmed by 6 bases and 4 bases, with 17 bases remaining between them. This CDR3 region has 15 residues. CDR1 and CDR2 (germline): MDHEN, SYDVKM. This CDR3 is CASRVGLALADTQYF. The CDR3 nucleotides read TGTGCCAGCAGGGTAGGCCTAGCGCTCGCAGATACGCAGTATTTT. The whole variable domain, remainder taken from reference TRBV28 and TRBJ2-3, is DVKVTQSSRYLVKRTGEKVFLECVQDMDHENMFWYRQDPGLGLRLIYFSYDVKMKEKGDIPEGYSVSREKKERFSLILESASTNQTSMYLCASRVGLALADTQYFGPGTRLTVL.

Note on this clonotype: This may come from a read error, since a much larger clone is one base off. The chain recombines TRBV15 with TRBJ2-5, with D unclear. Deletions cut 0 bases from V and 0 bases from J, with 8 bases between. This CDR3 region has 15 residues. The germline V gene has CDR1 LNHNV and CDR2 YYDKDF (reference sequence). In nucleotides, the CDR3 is TGTGCCACCAGCAGAGAATACAGATACCAAGAGACCCAGTACTTC. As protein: CATSREYRYQETQYF.

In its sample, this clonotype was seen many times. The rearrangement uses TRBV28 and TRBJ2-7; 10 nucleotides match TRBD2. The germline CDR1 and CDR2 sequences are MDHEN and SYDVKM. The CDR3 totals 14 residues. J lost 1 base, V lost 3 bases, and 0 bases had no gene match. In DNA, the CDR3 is TGTGCCAGCAGTTTTAGCGGGGGGTCCTACGAGCAGTACTTC. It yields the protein CASSFSGGSYEQYF.